Each of the 29 T cell receptor beta chains below was sequenced from the same sample in a study of beta chain features in type 1 diabetes. The study, taken as a whole, reports: Among all four CD4+ subsets, Type 1 diabetes patients had TCRB CDR3s that were moderately but significantly shorter.

These receptors are not linked to any known antigen. Every isolated RNA sample was fully reverse transcribed, so sequencing captured expressed TCRB transcripts. Method: immunoSEQ multiplex PCR; TCRdb's copy keeps in-frame clones and lacks some. The sample has about 660,000 clones, more than 13% seen once. The specimen sequenced was naive CD4+ T cells from blood. These receptors were obtained from a man aged 18 to 29 with type 1 diabetes.

The chain has TRBV2 and TRBJ2-7; D not resolved. The CDR3 is made up of 8 amino acids. Germline V gene sequence: CDR1 SNHLY, CDR2 FYNNEI. The CDR3 DNA is TGTGCCAGCAGTGAAGGTACGGTC. This sequence encodes CASSEGTV.

The chain couples TRBV7-2 to TRBJ1-6; D might be TRBD1 (5 bases). The CDR3 sequence is 14 residues long. V lost 1 base, J lost 6 bases, and 7 bases lay in between. Per germline, CDR1 SGHTA and CDR2 FQGNSA. The CDR3 protein is CASSLEGVNSPLHF. In DNA, the CDR3 is TGTGCCAGCAGCTTAGAAGGGGTTAATTCACCCCTCCACTTT.

This clone was seen more than once but under ten times. The chain employs TRBV12-5 and TRBJ2-7; D not certain. CDR3 length equals 14 residues. The germline V gene has CDR1 LGHNT and CDR2 FRNRAP. Trimming left V 3 bases short and J 6 bases short, with 15 bases between. CDR3 coding DNA: TGTGCTAGTGGTTTACTAACCTTTGGGTGCGAGCAGTACTTC. The encoded protein is CASGLLTFGCEQYF. The full variable domain, in which reference TRBV12-5 and TRBJ2-7 provide the parts outside the CDR3, is DARVTQTPRHKVTEMGQEVTMRCQPILGHNTVFWYRQTMMQGLELLAYFRNRAPLDDSGMPKDRFSAEMPDATLATLKIQPSEPRDSAVYFCASGLLTFGCEQYFGPGTRLTVT.

The chain couples TRBV11-1 to TRBJ2-5; 7 bases are shared with TRBD1. Germline lookup yields CDR1 SGHAT and CDR2 FQDESV (reference sequence). The CDR3 contains 14 residues. V dropped 4 bases and J dropped 1; count of bases not matched to a gene: 3. CDR3 DNA sequence: TGTGCCAGCAGCTCTGACAGGGTCCAAGAGACCCAGTACTTC. Translating it yields CASSSDRVQETQYF.

Only a few counts were recorded for this clone. This rearrangement joins TRBV7-8 to TRBJ2-1; D not resolved. Germline V gives CDR1 SGHVS, CDR2 FQNEAQ. V lost 0 bases and J 8 bases, leaving 8 bases between the germline ends. The CDR3 has 13 amino acids. The CDR3 spells CASSLAGSDEQFF. CDR3 sequence (DNA): TGTGCCAGCAGCTTAGCAGGGTCTGATGAGCAGTTCTTC.

This clone has more than one count but fewer than ten. The chain carries TRBV29-1 and TRBJ2-1; 9 bases fit TRBD2. The CDR3 has 16 amino acids. J gave up 3 bases and V 4 bases, and 10 bases lay outside the gene matches. CDR1 is SQVTM and CDR2 is ANQGSEA in the germline V gene. The CDR3 region has the DNA TGCAGCGTTGCCAACTTAGCGGGAGTAAACTACAATGAGCAGTTCTTC. It encodes CSVANLAGVNYNEQFF.

This clone was counted between two and nine times. CDR3 region: CASSRSGGPTDTQYF. In nucleotides, the CDR3 is TGTGCCAGCAGTAGAAGCGGGGGGCCCACAGATACGCAGTATTTT. V and J are TRBV7-2 and TRBJ2-3; TRBD2 aligns across 9 bases. Germline V CDR1 and CDR2: SGHTA, FQGNSA. The length of the CDR3 is 15 residues. J lost 2 bases, V lost 6 bases, and 6 bases had no gene match. The full variable domain, in which reference TRBV7-2 and TRBJ2-3 provide the parts outside the CDR3, is GAGVSQSPSNKVTEKGKDVELRCDPISGHTALYWYRQSLGQGLEFLIYFQGNSAPDKSGLPSDRFSAERTGGSVSTLTIQRTQQEDSAVYLCASSRSGGPTDTQYFGPGTRLTVL.

The sample holds a few counts of this clone. The genes are TRBV11-3 and TRBJ2-3; unclear D gene. CDR1 is SGHNT, CDR2 YENEEA, per germline. The CDR3 sequence is 13 residues long. Trimming left V 5 bases short and J 3 bases short, with 9 bases between. CDR3: CASSRARTDTQYF. In nucleotides, the CDR3 is TGTGCCAGCAGCAGGGCAAGGACAGATACGCAGTATTTT.

V usage is TRBV6-5 and J usage is TRBJ2-7; 9 positions match TRBD1. Germline CDR1 MNHEY, CDR2 SVGAGI. This CDR3 is built from 16 residues. The ends lost 4 bases at V and 3 bases at J; junction bases unmatched: 10. CDR3 in amino acids: CASSSTTGTGIYEQYF. In DNA form, the CDR3 reads TGTGCCAGCAGTTCCACCACCGGGACAGGGATCTACGAGCAGTACTTC.

The chain uses TRBV7-9 and TRBJ2-7; D assignment may be TRBD1 or TRBD2 (5 bases each). The germline V and J ends were trimmed by 4 bases and 0 bases, with 19 bases remaining between them. Germline values: CDR1 SEHNR, CDR2 FQNEAQ (reference sequence). The CDR3 is 17 residues long. CDR3 sequence (DNA): TGTGCCAGCAGCTCCCCCGGGGCTGGATCAAGCTCCTACGAGCAGTACTTC. Encoded protein: CASSSPGAGSSSYEQYF.

This chain links TRBV18 with TRBJ1-1; TRBD1 might be the D (6 bases). Trimming cost V 2 bases and J 10 bases, with 14 bases left between them. Germline CDR1 is KGHSH and CDR2 is LQKENI. The CDR3 sequence is 13 residues long. CDR3 bases: TGTGCCAGCTCACCATCAGGGGACAACGGAGCTTTCTTT. Protein product: CASSPSGDNGAFF.

There are a few counts of this clone. The chain combines TRBV5-1 with TRBJ2-3, with TRBD2 identical over 16 bases. Trimming took 1 base from V and 0 from J; bases not matched to a gene: 11. CDR3 size: 21 residues. Germline assignment: CDR1 SGHRS and CDR2 YFSETQ. This CDR3 is CASSLIGPGLAGGPSTDTQYF. The DNA for the CDR3 is TGCGCCAGCAGCTTGATCGGGCCGGGACTAGCGGGAGGGCCAAGCACAGATACGCAGTATTTT.

The table lists this clone with a few counts. This chain joins TRBV25-1 and TRBJ1-5; a weak D match, TRBD1 (5 bases). V gave up 6 bases and J gave up 1 base, with 10 bases separating them. The CDR3 has 14 residues. Germline lookup yields CDR1 MGHDK and CDR2 SYGVNS. CDR3 nucleotides: TGTGCCAGCAGGACCGAGGGGAGCAATCAGCCCCAGCATTTT. It specifies CASRTEGSNQPQHF.

The genes are TRBV6-5 and TRBJ2-3; D not certain. Germline V gene data show CDR1 as MNHEY and CDR2 as SVGAGI. Trimming stripped 6 bases from V and 2 bases from J, with 3 bases between. The CDR3 spans 11 residues. Here the CDR3 reads CASRYTDTQYF. Written as DNA, the CDR3 is TGTGCCAGCAGGTACACAGATACGCAGTATTTT.

This clone occurred a few times. V is TRBV29-1 and J is TRBJ1-1; D gene uncertain. Trimming removed 7 bases at V and 3 bases at J, with 9 bases between. CDR3 length: 11 amino acids. Germline loops: CDR1 SQVTM, CDR2 ANQGSEA. Here the CDR3 DNA reads TGCAGCGCGTATCTGTACACTGAAGCTTTCTTT. The encoded protein is CSAYLYTEAFF.

DNA for the CDR3: TGTGCCAGCAGCTTCGAACGGTACGATACGCAGTATTTT. It encodes CASSFERYDTQYF. This rearrangement joins TRBV7-3 to TRBJ2-3, with D unclear. The CDR3 consists of 13 residues. Germline CDR1 is SGHTA and CDR2 is FQGTGA. Trimming removed 3 bases from V and 6 bases from J, with 10 bases in between.

There are a few counts of this clone. The chain joins TRBV29-1 to TRBJ2-1; 8 bases map to TRBD1. J gave up 8 bases and V 4 bases, and 4 bases lay outside the gene matches. CDR1 and CDR2 from the germline V gene are SQVTM and ANQGSEA. There are 12 residues in the CDR3. CDR3 in DNA: TGCAGCGTTGGCAGGGGGCTGGATGAGCAGTTCTTC. As protein: CSVGRGLDEQFF.

Only a few counts were recorded for this clone. The chain uses TRBV5-1 and TRBJ1-6, with D possibly being TRBD1 (5 bases). Germline CDR1 is SGHRS and CDR2 is YFSETQ. Trimming removed 1 base at V and 10 bases at J, with 21 bases between. The length of the CDR3 is 17 residues. Here the CDR3 reads CASSLTRTPLFNSPLHF. CDR3 DNA: TGCGCCAGCAGCTTGACTCGGACACCTCTTTTTAACTCACCCCTCCACTTT.

The chain combines TRBV7-2 with TRBJ2-7; the D is unclear. Germline lookup yields CDR1 SGHTA and CDR2 FQGNSA. This CDR3 contains 13 residues. Deletions cut 2 bases from V and 12 bases from J, with 17 bases between. As DNA, the CDR3 is TGTGCCAGCAGCTTATCATTATCCCGGGCGTTGTACTTC. Its translation: CASSLSLSRALYF.

This clone was seen only a few times. V is TRBV30 and J is TRBJ1-4; 8 bases are a match to TRBD1. This CDR3 is 14 amino acids long. The germline gives CDR1 GTSNPN, CDR2 SVGIG (reference sequence). Unmatched junction bases numbered 13, after V lost 5 bases and J lost 11 bases. CDR3 region: CAWCLGTGSRKLFF. The CDR3 region has the DNA TGTGCCTGGTGCTTAGGGACAGGCTCTCGTAAACTGTTTTTT. Together with reference TRBV30 and TRBJ1-4, the CDR3 gives the full variable domain: SQTIHQWPATLVQPVGSPLSLECTVEGTSNPNLYWYRQAAGRGLQLLFYSVGIGQISSEVPQNLSASRPQDRQFILSSKKLLLSDSGFYLCAWCLGTGSRKLFFGSGTQLSVL.

This clone was seen more than once but under ten times. The CDR3 spells CASSLTLNTEAFF. The CDR3 region has the DNA TGTGCCAGCAGCTTAACCCTGAACACTGAAGCTTTCTTT. This chain uses TRBV7-8 with TRBJ1-1; D gene uncertain. The CDR3 runs to 13 residues. Trimming shortened V by 2 bases and J by 0 bases, and 4 bases separated the two germline ends. Germline CDR1 and CDR2: SGHVS and FQNEAQ.

There are a few counts of this clone. The chain combines TRBV21-1 with TRBJ2-7; TRBD2, the table's D call, lacks a check against the DNA. TRBV21-1 is a documented pseudogene. The CDR3 sequence is 13 residues long. CDR3 sequence reads: CASSTSWCAEQYF. The CDR3 region has the DNA TGTGCCAGCTCGACTAGCTGGTGTGCCGAGCAGTACTTC.

J is TRBJ1-1 and V is TRBV14, with D possibly TRBD1 on 6 matching bases. The CDR3 has 13 amino acids. CDR1 SGHDN and CDR2 FVKESK come from the germline V gene. V was cut by 6 bases and J by 0 bases, with 8 bases left in between. CDR3 residues: CASSTGMNTEAFF. CDR3 coding DNA: TGTGCCAGCAGTACAGGGATGAACACTGAAGCTTTCTTT. Combining the CDR3 with reference TRBV14 and TRBJ1-1 gives the whole variable domain EAGVTQFPSHSVIEKGQTVTLRCDPISGHDNLYWYRRVMGKEIKFLLHFVKESKQDESGMPNNRFLAERTGGTYSTLKVQPAELEDSGVYFCASSTGMNTEAFFGQGTRLTVV.

This clone was detected only a few times. The J gene is TRBJ1-2, the V gene TRBV19; 7 bases align to TRBD1. J gave up 4 bases and V 5 bases, and 10 bases lay outside the gene matches. CDR1 is LNHDA and CDR2 is SQIVND in the germline V gene (reference sequence). This CDR3 has 15 amino acids. The CDR3 reads CASSFTPGGSYGYTF. CDR3 in DNA: TGTGCCAGTAGTTTCACTCCAGGGGGAAGCTATGGCTACACCTTC. The full variable domain, with the rest looked up from reference TRBV19 and TRBJ1-2, is DGGITQSPKYLFRKEGQNVTLSCEQNLNHDAMYWYRQDPGQGLRLIYYSQIVNDFQKGDIAEGYSVSREKKESFPLTVTSAQKNPTAFYLCASSFTPGGSYGYTFGSGTRLTVV.

This chain connects TRBV6-1 to TRBJ2-7, with no clear D. Trimming took off 5 bases at V and 6 bases at J, with 17 bases between the two ends. This CDR3 has 14 amino acids. CDR1 and CDR2 (germline): MNHNS, SASEGT. The DNA of the CDR3 is TGTGCCAGCAGTACCCTATTGCCGGAAGGCGAGCAGTACTTC. Residues: CASSTLLPEGEQYF.

In DNA form, the CDR3 reads TGTGCCAGCAGCGTAGGGCGACAGGGTAATTCACCCCTCCACTTT. It is translated as CASSVGRQGNSPLHF. The J gene is TRBJ1-6, the V gene TRBV9; 7 bases are shared with TRBD1. This CDR3 has 15 amino acids. Germline lookup yields CDR1 SGDLS and CDR2 YYNGEE. Trimming at V came to 0 bases and at J to 6 bases, leaving 3 bases not matched to a gene.

This chain uses TRBV4-3 with TRBJ1-2, with D maybe TRBD1 (5 bases). Deletions cut 1 base from V and 6 bases from J, with 15 bases between. CDR1 and CDR2 from the germline V gene are LGHNA and YSLEER. The CDR3 is 15 residues long. CDR3 nucleotide sequence: TGCGCCAGCAGCCAAGCCGGGACGGCTAGCGATGGCTACACCTTC. Protein sequence: CASSQAGTASDGYTF.

The rearrangement links TRBV5-1 to TRBJ1-1; a possible D gene is TRBD1 (6 bases). V lost 8 bases and J lost 2, with 13 bases in between. Germline CDR1 SGHRS, CDR2 YFSETQ. The CDR3 contains 13 residues. The CDR3 bases are TGCGCCAGTAGCCCGGACAGCAACACTGAAGCTTTCTTT. It translates to CASSPDSNTEAFF. The entire variable domain, with the rest obtained from reference TRBV5-1 and TRBJ1-1, is as follows: KAGVTQTPRYLIKTRGQQVTLSCSPISGHRSVSWYQQTPGQGLQFLFEYFSETQRNKGNFPGRFSGRQFSNSRSEMNVSTLELGDSALYLCASSPDSNTEAFFGQGTRLTVV.

Comment on this clone: Other DNA sequences from this sample encode an identical CDR3 as well. The CDR3 sequence is CASSLGLAGGDTQYF. CDR3 sequence (DNA): TGTGCCAGCAGCTTGGGACTAGCGGGGGGAGATACGCAGTATTTT. The chain has TRBV7-2 and TRBJ2-3; 15 bases agree with TRBD2. The CDR3 sequence is 15 residues long. Per the germline V gene, CDR1 is SGHTA and CDR2 is FQGNSA. V lost 3 bases, J lost 5 bases, and 0 bases stayed unmatched.